The 2 T cell receptor delta chains given below trace back to one sample, sequenced in a study of γδ T cells in repeated Plasmodium falciparum infection. TCRdb made new clone calls on the multiplex PCR reads using CATT. The sample includes 75,000 to 95,000 delta-chain clones, approximately 0.96% seen only once; the top ten take 7.5% to 10%. Gammadelta T cells were flow-sorted from PBMC into Vgamma9/Vdelta2+ and Vdelta2-negative populations for bulk analysis. Sequencing was carried out using gamma-delta T cells from blood. Receptors originate from a pool of human donors (malaria-infected and uninfected, not separated).

In this sample, this clone turned up many times. A far larger clone is one base from this, pointing to a likely read error. Distinct nucleotide sequences in the sample also encode this CDR3. The genes are TRDV2 and TRDJ1; D ambiguous. The J gene, not given by TCRdb, was assigned here from a germline match of the nucleotide sequence. V lost 1 base and J 3 bases, leaving 14 bases between the germline ends. This CDR3 has 15 residues. Germline lookup yields CDR1 GEAIGNYY and CDR2 EKD. The CDR3 region is CACDTRGTTSDKLIF. CDR3 nucleotide sequence: TGTGCCTGTGACACTCGTGGGACAACGTCCGATAAACTCATCTTT.

This clone was observed at least ten times. The protein that TCRdb holds for this DNA derives from a much larger clone and differs from the translated DNA at residue 4, which likely indicates a read error; the protein shown here is translated from the DNA. The chain is built from TRDV2 and TRDJ1, with 10 bases fitting TRDD3. Here the J gene was assigned by germline matching of the DNA, as TCRdb has none. This CDR3 region has 20 residues. J lost 7 bases, V lost 5 bases, and 27 bases had no gene match. From germline, CDR1 is GEAIGNYY and CDR2 EKD. CDR3: CACGSVRNWGDTVARSKLIF. CDR3 DNA: TGTGCCTGTGGCAGCGTTCGGAACTGGGGGGATACGGTTGCGCGTTCTAAACTCATCTTT.